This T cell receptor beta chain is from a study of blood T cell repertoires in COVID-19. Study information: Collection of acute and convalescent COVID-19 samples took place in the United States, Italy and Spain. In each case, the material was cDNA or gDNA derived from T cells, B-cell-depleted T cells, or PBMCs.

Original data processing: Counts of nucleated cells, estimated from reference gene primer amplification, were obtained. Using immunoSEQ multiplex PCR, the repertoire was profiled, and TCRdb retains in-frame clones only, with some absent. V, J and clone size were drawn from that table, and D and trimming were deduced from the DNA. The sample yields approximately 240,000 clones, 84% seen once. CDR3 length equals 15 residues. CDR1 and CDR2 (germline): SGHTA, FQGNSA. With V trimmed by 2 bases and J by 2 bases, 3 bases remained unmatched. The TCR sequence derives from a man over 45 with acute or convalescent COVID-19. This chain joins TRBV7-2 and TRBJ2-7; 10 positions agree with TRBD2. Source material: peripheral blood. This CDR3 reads CASSLSSGGPYEQYF. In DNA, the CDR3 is TGTGCCAGCAGCTTAAGTAGCGGGGGGCCCTACGAGCAGTACTTC.